These 24 T cell receptor beta chains were all obtained from the same sample, sequenced in a study of T cells in localized non-small cell lung cancer. Assay used: immunoSEQ multiplex PCR; TCRdb lists only in-frame clones, some missing. Here the sample spans about 20,000 clones, around 83% being singletons. This sample comprised peripheral blood, obtained before any cancer treatment. The receptor source for this set is a man aged 40 to 70 with stage I lung adenocarcinoma.

This clone occurred once. V gene TRBV6-5 combines with J gene TRBJ1-5; D is ambiguous. CDR1 is MNHEY, CDR2 SVGAGI, per germline. The V end lost 5 bases, the J end lost 0 bases, and 11 bases lay between the germline ends. The CDR3 length is 15 residues. The DNA for the CDR3 is TGTGCCAGCAGTATACGACGGTATAGCAATCAGCCCCAGCATTTT. Its protein product is CASSIRRYSNQPQHF.

V is TRBV19 and J is TRBJ2-7, with 14 nucleotides matching TRBD2. Germline CDR1 reads LNHDA; CDR2 reads SQIVND (reference sequence). The CDR3 length is 15 residues. After removal of 6 bases from V and 2 bases from J, the junction contained 3 bases not matched to a gene. Here the CDR3 DNA reads TGTGCCAGTAGAGGACTAGCGGGGGGAACCTACGAGCAGTACTTC. Protein product: CASRGLAGGTYEQYF.

This clone was counted between two and nine times. The genes are TRBV9 and TRBJ1-2, with a possible D match to TRBD1 (5 bases). The CDR3 is 13 amino acids. The V gene lost 0 bases and the J gene lost 4 bases, with 7 bases spanning the gap. Germline V gene lookup returns CDR1 SGDLS and CDR2 YYNGEE. The CDR3 DNA follows: TGTGCCAGCAGCGTAGCTACAGGCTATGGCTACACCTTC. Encoded protein: CASSVATGYGYTF.

For this clone: Other DNA sequences in this sample translate to the same CDR3. This sequence joins TRBV6-6 and TRBJ2-1; 11 bases agree with TRBD2. Germline trimming cut 3 bases from V and 7 bases from J; bases unmatched to any gene: 8. Germline CDR1 reads MNHNY; CDR2 reads SVGAGI (reference sequence). This CDR3 region has 16 residues. CDR3: CASSYPGTSGANEQFF. CDR3 nucleotide sequence: TGTGCCAGCAGTTATCCCGGGACTAGCGGTGCTAATGAGCAGTTCTTC.

As regards this clone: Other DNA sequences of this sample code for an identical CDR3. The chain links TRBV10-3 to TRBJ2-1, with D possibly TRBD2 on 6 matching bases. Per germline, CDR1 ENHRY and CDR2 SYGVKD. This CDR3 has 12 residues. With 3 bases removed from V and 8 bases from J, the gap between germline ends came to 8 bases. In nucleotides, the CDR3 is TGTGCCATCAGTGATTGGGGGGATGAGCAGTTCTTC. Its translation is CAISDWGDEQFF.

The chain joins TRBV21-1 to TRBJ1-2. TRBV21-1 is described as a pseudogene. The CDR3 loop spans 14 amino acids. CDR3 DNA sequence: TGTGCCAGCAGCTATGGGGACCCATTCTATGGCTACACCTTC. It codes for CASSYGDPFYGYTF.

The V gene is TRBV14, the J gene TRBJ1-6; 7 bases are a match to TRBD1. The CDR3 totals 16 residues. V was clipped by 0 bases and J by 7 bases; unmatched bases: 6. Germline CDR1 SGHDN, CDR2 FVKESK. For the CDR3, the DNA is TGTGCCAGCAGCCAAGATTGGACAGGTGCGAATTCACCCCTCCACTTT. This codes for CASSQDWTGANSPLHF. Drawing the rest from reference TRBV14 and TRBJ1-6, the complete variable domain is EAGVTQFPSHSVIEKGQTVTLRCDPISGHDNLYWYRRVMGKEIKFLLHFVKESKQDESGMPNNRFLAERTGGTYSTLKVQPAELEDSGVYFCASSQDWTGANSPLHFGNGTRLTVT.

The CDR3 nucleotides read TGTGCCAGCAGTTTTTCCTACGAGCAGTACTTC. Protein: CASSFSYEQYF. This chain links TRBV28 with TRBJ2-7, with D uncertain. Deletions cut 3 bases from V and 1 base from J, with 1 base between. Germline assignment: CDR1 MDHEN and CDR2 SYDVKM. The CDR3 length is 11 residues. Full variable domain (outside the CDR3, taken from reference TRBV28 and TRBJ2-7): DVKVTQSSRYLVKRTGEKVFLECVQDMDHENMFWYRQDPGLGLRLIYFSYDVKMKEKGDIPEGYSVSREKKERFSLILESASTNQTSMYLCASSFSYEQYFGPGTRLTVT.

On this clone: Other DNA sequences in the sample encode the same CDR3. This chain uses TRBV28 with TRBJ2-7; D is perhaps TRBD2 (5 bases). Germline V CDR1 and CDR2: MDHEN, SYDVKM. Trimming removed 3 bases at V and 3 bases at J, with 12 bases between. This CDR3 contains 14 residues. The CDR3 nucleotides are TGTGCCAGCAGTTTGTCGGGATCCAGCTACGAGCAGTACTTC. Translated, it gives CASSLSGSSYEQYF.

This clone was detected a few times. The V call is TRBV29-1, the J call TRBJ1-2, with D uncertain. Germline CDR1 is SQVTM and CDR2 is ANQGSEA. The V and J ends lost 7 bases and 8 bases respectively, with 17 bases between them. CDR3 size: 12 residues. CDR3 DNA: TGCAGCGCCCGGGCAGGAGAGGTAGGCTACACCTTC. Translating it yields CSARAGEVGYTF.

This chain connects TRBV9 to TRBJ2-5, with D possibly matching TRBD2 (5 bases). The CDR3 loop spans 14 amino acids. Between the trimmed V and J ends, which lost 0 bases and 5 bases, there was a span of 11 bases. Germline V CDR1 and CDR2: SGDLS, YYNGEE. The CDR3 DNA sequence: TGTGCCAGCAGCGTAGAACTGGGAGCGGAGACCCAGTACTTC. Its translation is CASSVELGAETQYF.

This clone has only one observation. The DNA for the CDR3 is TGTGCCAGCAGCGGGTACCTAGCGGGGGGGCATGAAGATACGCAGTATTTT. As protein: CASSGYLAGGHEDTQYF. The V call is TRBV5-4, the J call TRBJ2-3; 12 positions agree with TRBD2. The CDR3 is 17 amino acids. Trimming cost V 4 bases and J 5 bases; bases outside gene matches: 11. The germline V gene encodes CDR1 SGHNT and CDR2 YYREEE (reference sequence).

This rearrangement joins TRBV9 to TRBJ2-1, with D possibly TRBD1 on 6 matching bases. Trimming stripped 3 bases from V and 3 bases from J, with 16 bases between. The CDR3 spans 16 residues. The V gene's germline CDR1 is SGDLS and CDR2 YYNGEE. CDR3 DNA sequence: TGTGCCAGCAGCGCTACAACAGGGTTGGGCTACAATGAGCAGTTCTTC. Protein: CASSATTGLGYNEQFF.

The chain has TRBV10-1 and TRBJ2-3; 11 bases match TRBD2. The CDR3 has 15 residues. V lost 6 bases, J lost 2 bases, and 4 bases stayed unmatched. Per germline, CDR1 WNHNN and CDR2 SYGVQD (reference sequence). In nucleotides, the CDR3 is TGCGCCAGCAGCTTAGCGGGGGGGCCCACAGATACGCAGTATTTT. Amino acids: CASSLAGGPTDTQYF.

The chain has TRBV4-3 and TRBJ2-7, with D unresolved. V lost 11 bases, J lost 7 bases, and 9 bases lay in between. Germline CDR1 reads LGHNA; CDR2 reads YSLEER. This CDR3 has 9 amino acids. The CDR3 region is CAWNGEQYF. For the CDR3, the DNA is TGCGCCTGGAATGGGGAGCAGTACTTC.

In its sample, this clone was seen a few times. V is TRBV5-6 and J is TRBJ1-4; possible D gene TRBD1, 5 bases. The germline V gene encodes CDR1 SGHDT and CDR2 YYEEEE. The V end was cut by 2 bases, the J end by 7 bases, with 12 bases between. This CDR3 has 14 amino acids. CDR3 loop: CASSFGQGSEKLFF. The DNA of the CDR3 is TGTGCCAGCAGCTTCGGGCAGGGCAGTGAAAAACTGTTTTTT.

The V gene is TRBV30, the J gene TRBJ1-1; D might be TRBD1 (6 bases). This CDR3 is built from 13 residues. CDR1 and CDR2 from the germline V gene are GTSNPN and SVGIG (reference sequence). The germline V and J ends were trimmed by 3 bases and 5 bases, with 13 bases remaining between them. The CDR3 loop is CAWSQGRMTEAFF. Here the CDR3 DNA reads TGTGCCTGGAGCCAGGGGAGGATGACTGAAGCTTTCTTT.

This rearrangement joins TRBV4-1 to TRBJ1-1; D possibly corresponds to TRBD1 (6 bases). With 5 bases removed from V and 2 bases from J, the gap between germline ends came to 12 bases. The CDR3 spans 14 residues. CDR1 and CDR2 from the germline V gene are MGHRA and YSYEKL. CDR3 region: CASSFRDTNTEAFF. The CDR3 DNA reads TGCGCCAGCAGCTTCCGGGACACCAACACTGAAGCTTTCTTT.

The chain combines TRBV4-3 with TRBJ2-7; no definite D call. Trimming pared 2 bases from V and 4 bases from J, leaving 15 bases between. The CDR3 loop spans 15 amino acids. Germline CDR1 reads LGHNA; CDR2 reads YSLEER. Here the CDR3 DNA reads TGCGCCAGCAGCCAAAATCCCTACTCCTCTTACGAGCAGTACTTC. Its translation: CASSQNPYSSYEQYF.

The chain uses TRBV5-5 and TRBJ2-3; D is tentatively TRBD1 or TRBD2 (5 bases each). The germline V and J ends were trimmed by 1 base and 3 bases, with 12 bases remaining between them. Germline values: CDR1 SGHKS, CDR2 YYEKEE (reference sequence). The length of the CDR3 is 15 residues. The CDR3 sequence: CASSLLGVMTDTQYF. Here the CDR3 DNA reads TGTGCCAGCAGCTTGTTGGGGGTGATGACAGATACGCAGTATTTT.

Points on this clone: One end of the junction does not line up with germline, which may come from a read error. The chain employs TRBV4-2 and TRBJ1-2, with D possibly being TRBD1 (5 bases). Germline loops: CDR1 LGHNA, CDR2 YNFKEQ. This CDR3 contains 14 residues. The CDR3 DNA reads TGTGCCAGCACCCAACCTACGGGGCGCTCTGGCTACACCTTC. It is translated as CASTQPTGRSGYTF.

The J gene is TRBJ2-1, the V gene TRBV2; D uncertain. The CDR3 is 14 residues long. The germline V and J ends were trimmed by 4 bases and 1 base, with 8 bases remaining between them. Germline assignment: CDR1 SNHLY and CDR2 FYNNEI. The CDR3 region is CASSGTPSYNEQFF. The CDR3 nucleotides read TGTGCCAGCAGTGGGACGCCATCCTACAATGAGCAGTTCTTC.

The V and J genes are TRBV6-1 and TRBJ1-5; the D gene is possibly TRBD1 (6 bases). Germline V gene data show CDR1 as MNHNS and CDR2 as SASEGT. Trimming took off 7 bases at V and 5 bases at J, with 15 bases between the two ends. There are 14 residues in the CDR3. Written as DNA, the CDR3 is TGTGCCAGCAAGCGGGGGGACACCTATCAGCCCCAGCATTTT. Protein sequence: CASKRGDTYQPQHF.

The chain combines TRBV4-1 with TRBJ1-4; 9 bases agree with TRBD1. CDR3 size: 16 residues. Per the germline V gene, CDR1 is MGHRA and CDR2 is YSYEKL. Trimming at V came to 3 bases and at J to 3 bases, leaving 5 bases not matched to a gene. CDR3 protein: CASSQGQGGANEKLFF. Here the CDR3 DNA reads TGCGCCAGCAGCCAGGGACAGGGAGGAGCTAATGAAAAACTGTTTTTT.